This record concerns one T cell receptor beta chain sequence. This entry comes from a study of Graves' ophthalmopathy and Graves' hyperthyroidism. About the research overall: There was a collection of peripheral blood at initial diagnosis, before any treatment.

The CDR3 length is 12 residues. The V and J ends lost 0 bases and 11 bases respectively, with 11 bases between them. Germline CDR1 is SGHAT and CDR2 is FQNNGV. RNA transcripts were the template, and TCR beta CDR3 regions were amplified from them. An initial RT-PCR round employing HTBI primers preceded a second-round multiplex PCR. TCRdb independently ran MiXCR on the multiplex PCR reads; one entry per CDR3 protein. This table has under 200,000 distinct CDR3 sequences, under 40% appearing once. PBMCs were obtained from 8 to 10 ml of fresh peripheral blood. V and J are TRBV11-2 and TRBJ2-7; no clear D gene. Material for sequencing was peripheral blood. The TCR comes from a woman in her forties with Graves' ophthalmopathy. This CDR3 is CASSLDPSLEYF. As DNA, the CDR3 is TGTGCCAGCAGCTTAGATCCATCCCTGGAGTACTTC.